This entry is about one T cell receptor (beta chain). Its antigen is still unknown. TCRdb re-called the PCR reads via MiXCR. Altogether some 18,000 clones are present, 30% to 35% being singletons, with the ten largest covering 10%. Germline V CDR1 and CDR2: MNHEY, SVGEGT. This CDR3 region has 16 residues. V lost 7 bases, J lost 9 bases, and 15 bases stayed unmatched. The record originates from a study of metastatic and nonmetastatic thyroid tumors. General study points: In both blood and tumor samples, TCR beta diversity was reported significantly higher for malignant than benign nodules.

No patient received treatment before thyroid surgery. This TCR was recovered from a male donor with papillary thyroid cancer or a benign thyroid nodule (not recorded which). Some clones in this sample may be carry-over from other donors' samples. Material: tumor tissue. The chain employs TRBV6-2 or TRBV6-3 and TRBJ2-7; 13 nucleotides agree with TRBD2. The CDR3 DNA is TGTGCCAGCACCTCCCGGACTAGCGGGAGTAGTTTCTGGCAGTACTTC. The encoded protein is CASTSRTSGSSFWQYF.